The 26 T cell receptor beta chains below come from one sample, sequenced in a study of beta chain features in type 1 diabetes. Of the isolated RNA, all was reverse transcribed, and so the sequenced material was expressed TCRB transcripts. TCRdb's copy holds only in-frame clones and misses some; the assay was immunoSEQ multiplex PCR. The table records 150,000 to 200,000 clones, less than 9.5% of them present only once. The sequencing sample was made of central memory CD4+ T cells from blood. These receptors were taken from a woman aged 18-29 years in good health.

In this sample, this clone turned up a few times. The chain is built from TRBV11-2 and TRBJ2-7; 9 positions match TRBD2. This CDR3 is 14 amino acids long. The J segment lost 2 bases and the V segment lost 3 bases, leaving 2 bases of the junction unmatched. The germline V gene encodes CDR1 SGHAT and CDR2 FQNNGV. The CDR3 protein is CASSLASGAYEQYF. CDR3 in DNA: TGTGCCAGCAGCTTGGCTAGCGGGGCCTACGAGCAGTACTTC.

This clone has a handful of counts. This chain connects TRBV7-2 to TRBJ2-6, with D unresolved. V lost 4 bases, J lost 0 bases, and 7 bases lay in between. Germline V gives CDR1 SGHTA, CDR2 FQGNSA. The length of the CDR3 is 15 residues. The DNA for the CDR3 is TGTGCCAGCAGCTCCTTCTTCTCTGGGGCCAACGTCCTGACTTTC. Translated, it gives CASSSFFSGANVLTF. Filled out from reference TRBV7-2 and TRBJ2-6, the complete variable domain reads GAGVSQSPSNKVTEKGKDVELRCDPISGHTALYWYRQSLGQGLEFLIYFQGNSAPDKSGLPSDRFSAERTGGSVSTLTIQRTQQEDSAVYLCASSSFFSGANVLTFGAGSRLTVL.

This clone was counted a few times. J is TRBJ2-3 and V is TRBV2; D remains unclear. Looked up from germline, CDR1 is SNHLY and CDR2 is FYNNEI. Trimming took off 7 bases at V and 0 bases at J, with 8 bases between the two ends. This CDR3 is 13 amino acids long. This CDR3 is CASMAVSTDTQYF. For the CDR3, the DNA is TGTGCCAGCATGGCGGTTAGCACAGATACGCAGTATTTT.

The V and J genes are TRBV4-2 and TRBJ1-1; 7 bases match TRBD1. Germline CDR1 LGHNA, CDR2 YNFKEQ. With 0 bases clipped from V and 0 bases from J, the junction kept 4 bases outside the gene matches. The CDR3 extends over 16 amino acids. The CDR3, as DNA: TGTGCCAGCAGCCAAGAACATGGGACAGTGAACACTGAAGCTTTCTTT. The encoded protein is CASSQEHGTVNTEAFF.

This clone came up many times. The chain links TRBV2 to TRBJ2-5; perhaps TRBD2 as D (5 bases). Germline V gives CDR1 SNHLY, CDR2 FYNNEI. Trimming stripped 6 bases from V and 5 bases from J, with 13 bases between. CDR3 length: 13 residues. The CDR3 DNA sequence: TGTGCCAGCAGCGGGATGGTAGGGGAGACCCAGTACTTC. Translation: CASSGMVGETQYF.

The V call is TRBV29-1, the J call TRBJ2-1, with 10 bases lining up with TRBD2. The CDR3 runs to 18 residues. V lost 7 bases, J lost 6 bases, and 21 bases stayed unmatched. Germline loops: CDR1 SQVTM, CDR2 ANQGSEA. This chain's CDR3 is CSAEPPSGSSRFSNEQFF. For the CDR3, the DNA is TGCAGCGCCGAACCCCCTAGCGGGAGTTCCCGATTTTCCAATGAGCAGTTCTTC.

CDR3 nucleotides: TGTGCCAGCAGCCAAGGAGGCGGGAGGGGGCCTGGCGGTGAGCAGTTCTTC. Its translation: CASSQGGGRGPGGEQFF. This chain uses TRBV4-2 with TRBJ2-1; the match to TRBD2 covers 9 bases. CDR3 length: 17 amino acids. V shed 1 base and J 9 bases; nucleotides not matched to a gene: 13. Germline CDR1 reads LGHNA; CDR2 reads YNFKEQ.

This clone appeared a few times. V is TRBV11-1 and J is TRBJ2-1; 8 bases match TRBD1. The germline CDR1 and CDR2 sequences are SGHAT and FQDESV (reference sequence). V trimming: 5 bases; J trimming: 8 bases; junction bases outside the gene matches: 8. This CDR3 contains 14 residues. The CDR3 region is CASSPWTGSDEQFF. The CDR3 DNA follows: TGTGCCAGCAGCCCATGGACAGGGTCCGATGAGCAGTTCTTC.

The genes are TRBV19 and TRBJ2-3, with 9 bases aligning to TRBD2. V lost 7 bases and J lost 5; bases outside the gene matches: 4. Germline lookup yields CDR1 LNHDA and CDR2 SQIVND (reference sequence). The CDR3 is 13 residues long. CDR3 in amino acids: CASKTSGEDTQYF. The DNA for the CDR3 is TGTGCCAGTAAGACTAGCGGTGAAGATACGCAGTATTTT.

This clone was counted only a few times. J is TRBJ2-7 and V is TRBV7-9; no firm D call. Germline V CDR1 and CDR2: SEHNR, FQNEAQ (reference sequence). The CDR3 extends over 11 amino acids. The V end lost 2 bases, the J end lost 4 bases, and 3 bases lay between the germline ends. CDR3 sequence reads: CASSLQYEQYF. CDR3 in DNA: TGTGCCAGCAGCTTACAGTACGAGCAGTACTTC.

This clone came up a few times. The J gene is TRBJ1-1, the V gene TRBV7-8; tentative D call: TRBD1 (5 bases). The V gene's germline CDR1 is SGHVS and CDR2 FQNEAQ. Trimming took off 6 bases at V and 4 bases at J, with 18 bases between the two ends. This CDR3 is 15 amino acids long. The CDR3 region is CASSLTGGFGTEAFF. DNA of the CDR3: TGTGCCAGCAGTCTAACCGGGGGGTTCGGCACTGAAGCTTTCTTT.

The chain has TRBV7-9 and TRBJ1-2; TRBD1 agrees at 8 bases. V lost 5 bases, J lost 4 bases, and 9 bases stayed unmatched. The V gene's germline CDR1 is SEHNR and CDR2 FQNEAQ (reference sequence). The CDR3 loop spans 15 amino acids. As DNA, the CDR3 is TGTGCCAGCAGCGCTGTATCTGGACAGGGCTATGGCTACACCTTC. Translating it yields CASSAVSGQGYGYTF.

This clone was observed at least ten times. The chain combines TRBV6-6 with TRBJ2-3, with unresolved D. The V and J ends lost 7 bases and 4 bases respectively, with 9 bases between them. Germline loops: CDR1 MNHNY, CDR2 SVGAGI (reference sequence). This CDR3 comprises 12 residues. This chain's CDR3 is CASTVNADTQYF. The CDR3 DNA follows: TGTGCCAGCACGGTTAACGCAGATACGCAGTATTTT.

There are many counts of this clone. The V and J genes are TRBV6-1 and TRBJ2-7; 8 bases are a match to TRBD2. Germline-derived CDR1 and CDR2 are MNHNS and SASEGT. V was clipped by 2 bases and J by 6 bases; unmatched bases: 9. The CDR3 length is 15 residues. The CDR3 region has the DNA TGTGCCAGCAGTGAACATGGCGCTGCGGGAGGCGAGCAGTACTTC. This encodes CASSEHGAAGGEQYF.

This clone has only a few counts. The chain recombines TRBV11-2 with TRBJ2-5; D gene unclear. V dropped 2 bases and J dropped 5 bases, with 12 bases sitting between them. CDR3 length equals 14 residues. Germline assignment: CDR1 SGHAT and CDR2 FQNNGV. The CDR3 DNA reads TGTGCCAGCAGCTTAAACCCGGGTTGGGAGACCCAGTACTTC. It translates to CASSLNPGWETQYF.

The gene calls are TRBV9 and TRBJ1-3; D is possibly TRBD1 (5 bases). Looked up from germline, CDR1 is SGDLS and CDR2 is YYNGEE. V dropped 3 bases and J dropped 0 bases, with 13 bases sitting between them. This CDR3 region has 16 residues. CDR3 sequence reads: CASSGDRPSSGNTIYF. The DNA for the CDR3 is TGTGCCAGCAGCGGCGACAGACCAAGCTCTGGAAACACCATATATTTT. The full variable domain, its missing parts supplied by reference TRBV9 and TRBJ1-3, is DSGVTQTPKHLITATGQRVTLRCSPRSGDLSVYWYQQSLDQGLQFLIQYYNGEERAKGNILERFSAQQFPDLHSELNLSSLELGDSALYFCASSGDRPSSGNTIYFGEGSWLTVV.

This clone was counted a few times. V gene TRBV5-1 combines with J gene TRBJ2-5; TRBD1 might be the D (6 bases). Germline V gives CDR1 SGHRS, CDR2 YFSETQ. Trimming cost V 2 bases and J 4 bases, with 15 bases left between them. The CDR3 contains 15 residues. The CDR3 here is CASSFTLQGIETQYF. CDR3 nucleotide sequence: TGCGCCAGCAGCTTTACCCTCCAGGGGATAGAGACCCAGTACTTC.

V and J are TRBV6-5 and TRBJ2-1, with a possible D match to TRBD2 (5 bases). The CDR3 consists of 13 residues. Trimming left V 5 bases short and J 10 bases short, with 15 bases between. CDR1 is MNHEY, CDR2 SVGAGI, per germline. The CDR3 DNA is TGTGCCAGCAGTGCGAGCGGCCTAGGCGAGCAGTTCTTC. Its protein product is CASSASGLGEQFF.

This clone has more than one count but fewer than ten. The chain recombines TRBV4-1 with TRBJ1-5; D is unclear. The CDR3 is made up of 13 amino acids. The V and J ends lost 1 base and 3 bases respectively, with 4 bases between them. Germline V lookup: CDR1 MGHRA, CDR2 YSYEKL. In DNA form, the CDR3 reads TGCGCCAGCAGCCAAGGCGACAATCAGCCCCAGCATTTT. Protein sequence: CASSQGDNQPQHF.

Only a few counts were recorded for this clone. The chain is built from TRBV7-2 and TRBJ1-2; D gene ambiguous. Germline lookup yields CDR1 SGHTA and CDR2 FQGNSA. This CDR3 has 13 residues. Trimming took 4 bases from V and 4 from J, leaving 10 bases between them. For the CDR3, the DNA is TGTGCCAGCAGCTCCCGGGTCCCCTATGGCTACACCTTC. The encoded protein is CASSSRVPYGYTF.

This clone was seen more than once but under ten times. The chain employs TRBV10-3 and TRBJ1-1, with D perhaps TRBD1 (6 bases). CDR1 and CDR2 from the germline V gene are ENHRY and SYGVKD. This CDR3 is 14 amino acids long. Deletions cut 3 bases from V and 2 bases from J, with 10 bases between. The CDR3 DNA sequence: TGTGCCATCAGTGAAGGACAGCCTAACACTGAAGCTTTCTTT. Translation gives CAISEGQPNTEAFF.

This sequence joins TRBV19 and TRBJ2-1; D is uncertain. The germline V gene has CDR1 LNHDA and CDR2 SQIVND (reference sequence). The germline V and J ends were trimmed by 1 base and 6 bases, with 10 bases remaining between them. This CDR3 comprises 14 residues. In DNA, the CDR3 is TGTGCCAGTAGTATAGTGGTAGCAACCAATGAGCAGTTCTTC. Translated: CASSIVVATNEQFF. The whole variable domain, remainder taken from reference TRBV19 and TRBJ2-1, is DGGITQSPKYLFRKEGQNVTLSCEQNLNHDAMYWYRQDPGQGLRLIYYSQIVNDFQKGDIAEGYSVSREKKESFPLTVTSAQKNPTAFYLCASSIVVATNEQFFGPGTRLTVL.

This clone was counted many times. The chain carries TRBV29-1 and TRBJ2-7; 7 positions agree with TRBD1. The CDR3 is 12 amino acids. V lost 4 bases to trimming and J lost 6 bases; unmatched junction nucleotides: 6. Germline CDR1 is SQVTM and CDR2 is ANQGSEA. The CDR3 here is CSVGQGEGEQYF. CDR3 DNA sequence: TGCAGCGTTGGACAGGGTGAAGGCGAGCAGTACTTC.

Of note for this clone: An end of the junction does not agree with germline; a read error may underlie this. DNA for the CDR3: TGTGCCAGCAGCTTTAGCGGACCTCCCGTTGCTGACTTC. It is translated as CASSFSGPPVADF. The chain couples TRBV5-5 to TRBJ2-7, with D possibly being TRBD2 (6 bases). The CDR3 has 13 amino acids. CDR1 is SGHKS, CDR2 YYEKEE, per germline (reference sequence).

This clone occurred a few times. The chain combines TRBV6-5 with TRBJ1-5, with D possibly TRBD1 on 5 matching bases. Between the trimmed V and J ends, which lost 4 bases and 2 bases, there was a span of 9 bases. Germline CDR1 reads MNHEY; CDR2 reads SVGAGI. This CDR3 region has 14 residues. The CDR3 region has the DNA TGTGCCAGCAGTTTAGGGGCTGGCAATCAGCCCCAGCATTTT. This encodes CASSLGAGNQPQHF.

This clone has at least ten counts. The chain joins TRBV9 to TRBJ2-1, with 13 bases identical to TRBD2. Germline V CDR1 and CDR2: SGDLS, YYNGEE. CDR3 length equals 14 residues. J lost 10 bases, V lost 2 bases, and 3 bases had no gene match. As DNA, the CDR3 is TGTGCCAGCAGCGTGGGACTAGCGGGAATAGAGCAGTTCTTC. Encoded protein: CASSVGLAGIEQFF.